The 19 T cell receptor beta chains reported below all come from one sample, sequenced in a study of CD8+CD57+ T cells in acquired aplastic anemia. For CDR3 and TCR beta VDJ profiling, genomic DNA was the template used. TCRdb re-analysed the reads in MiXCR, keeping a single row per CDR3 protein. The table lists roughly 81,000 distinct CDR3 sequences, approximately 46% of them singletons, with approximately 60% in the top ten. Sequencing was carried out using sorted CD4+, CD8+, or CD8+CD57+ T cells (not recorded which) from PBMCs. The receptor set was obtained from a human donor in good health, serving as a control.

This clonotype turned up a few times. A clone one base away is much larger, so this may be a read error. CDR3 amino acids: CASSDGQGHEKPFF. The CDR3 DNA is TGTGCCAGCAGTGACGGACAGGGTCACGAAAAACCGTTTTTT. The J gene is TRBJ1-4, the V gene TRBV2; TRBD1 matches 8 bases. From germline, CDR1 is SNHLY and CDR2 FYNNEI. The CDR3 runs to 14 residues.

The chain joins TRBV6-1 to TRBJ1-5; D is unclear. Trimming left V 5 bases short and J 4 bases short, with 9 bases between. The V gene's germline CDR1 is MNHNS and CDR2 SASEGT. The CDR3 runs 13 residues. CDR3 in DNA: TGTGCCAGCAGTCCGACTCAGAATCAGCCCCAGCATTTT. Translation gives CASSPTQNQPQHF.

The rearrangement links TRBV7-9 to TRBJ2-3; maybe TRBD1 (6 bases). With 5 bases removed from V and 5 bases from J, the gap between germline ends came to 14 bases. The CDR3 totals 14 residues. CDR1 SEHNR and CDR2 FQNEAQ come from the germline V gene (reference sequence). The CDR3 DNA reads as TGTGCCAGCAGCCCTAGTAGAGGGGGAGATACGCAGTATTTT. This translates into CASSPSRGGDTQYF.

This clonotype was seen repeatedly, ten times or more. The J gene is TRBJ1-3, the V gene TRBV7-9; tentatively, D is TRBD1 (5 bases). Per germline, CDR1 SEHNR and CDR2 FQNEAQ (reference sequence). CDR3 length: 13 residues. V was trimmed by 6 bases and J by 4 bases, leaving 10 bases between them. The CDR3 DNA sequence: TGTGCCAGCAGTCGAAGACAGGGAAACACCATATATTTT. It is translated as CASSRRQGNTIYF.

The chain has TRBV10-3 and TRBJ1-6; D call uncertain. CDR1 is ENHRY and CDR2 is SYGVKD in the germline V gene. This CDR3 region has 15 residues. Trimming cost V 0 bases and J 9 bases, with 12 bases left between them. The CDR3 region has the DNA TGTGCCATCAGTGAGTCTGCTGGGTCAGGTTCACCCCTCCACTTT. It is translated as CAISESAGSGSPLHF.

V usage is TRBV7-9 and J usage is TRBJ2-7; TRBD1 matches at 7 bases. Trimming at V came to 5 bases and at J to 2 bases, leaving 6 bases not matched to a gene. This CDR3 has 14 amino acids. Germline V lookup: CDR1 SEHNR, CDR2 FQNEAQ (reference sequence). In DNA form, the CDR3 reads TGTGCCAGCAGCCCCGGGACAGAAACCTACGAGCAGTACTTC. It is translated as CASSPGTETYEQYF.

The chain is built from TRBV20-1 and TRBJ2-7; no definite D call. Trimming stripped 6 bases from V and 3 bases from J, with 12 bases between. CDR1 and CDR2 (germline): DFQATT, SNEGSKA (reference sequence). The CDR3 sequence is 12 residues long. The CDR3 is CSAWTVVYEQYF. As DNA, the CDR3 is TGCAGTGCATGGACGGTGGTCTACGAGCAGTACTTC.

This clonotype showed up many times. The CDR3 is CASSKGQGNSYEQYF. CDR3 DNA sequence: TGTGCCAGCAGCAAAGGGCAGGGAAACTCCTACGAGCAGTACTTC. V and J are TRBV6-5 and TRBJ2-7; tentative D call: TRBD1 (5 bases). This CDR3 has 15 amino acids. In germline, CDR1 is MNHEY, CDR2 SVGAGI. Trimming stripped 6 bases from V and 0 bases from J, with 15 bases between.

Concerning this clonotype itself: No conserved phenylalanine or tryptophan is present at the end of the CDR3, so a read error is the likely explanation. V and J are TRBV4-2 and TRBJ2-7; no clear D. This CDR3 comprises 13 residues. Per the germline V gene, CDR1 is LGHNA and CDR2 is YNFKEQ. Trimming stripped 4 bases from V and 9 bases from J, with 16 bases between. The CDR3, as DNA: TGTGCCAGCAGCCCCAATACCGGCGGCGGGCAGTACCTC. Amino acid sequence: CASSPNTGGGQYL.

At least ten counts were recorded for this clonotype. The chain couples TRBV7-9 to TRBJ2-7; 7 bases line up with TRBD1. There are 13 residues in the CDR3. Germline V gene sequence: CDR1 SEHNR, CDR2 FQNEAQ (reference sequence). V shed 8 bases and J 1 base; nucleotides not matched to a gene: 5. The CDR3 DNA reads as TGTGCCAGCGACCGGGACAGTTCCTACGAGCAGTACTTC. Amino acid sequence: CASDRDSSYEQYF.

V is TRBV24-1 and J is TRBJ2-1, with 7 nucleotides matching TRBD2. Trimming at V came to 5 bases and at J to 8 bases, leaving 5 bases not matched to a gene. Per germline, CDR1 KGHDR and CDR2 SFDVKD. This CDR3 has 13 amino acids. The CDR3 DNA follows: TGTGCCACCAGTGGCGGGAGTCGTGATGAGCAGTTCTTC. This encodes CATSGGSRDEQFF.

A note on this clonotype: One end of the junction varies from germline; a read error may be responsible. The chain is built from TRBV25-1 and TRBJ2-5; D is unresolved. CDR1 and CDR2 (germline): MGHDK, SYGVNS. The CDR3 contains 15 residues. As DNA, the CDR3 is TGTGCCAGCAGTGAATTAGAATTCGCCAAAGAGACCCAGTACTTT. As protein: CASSELEFAKETQYF.

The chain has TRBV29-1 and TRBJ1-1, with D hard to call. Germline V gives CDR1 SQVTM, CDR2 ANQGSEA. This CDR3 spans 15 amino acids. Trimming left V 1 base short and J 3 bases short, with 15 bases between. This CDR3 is CSVEASPMRHTEAFF. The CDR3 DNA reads TGCAGCGTTGAAGCGAGTCCAATGAGGCACACTGAAGCTTTCTTT.

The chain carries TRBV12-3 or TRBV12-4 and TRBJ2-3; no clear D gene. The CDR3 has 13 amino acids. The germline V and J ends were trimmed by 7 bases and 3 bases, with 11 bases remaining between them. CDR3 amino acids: CASTLFLTDTQYF. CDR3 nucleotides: TGTGCCAGCACCCTTTTCCTTACAGATACGCAGTATTTT.

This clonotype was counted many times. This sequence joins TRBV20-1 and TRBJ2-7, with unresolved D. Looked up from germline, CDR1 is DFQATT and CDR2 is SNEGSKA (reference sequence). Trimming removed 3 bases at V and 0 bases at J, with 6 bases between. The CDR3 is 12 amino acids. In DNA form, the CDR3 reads TGCAGTGCTAGGGCGAGCTCCTACGAGCAGTACTTC. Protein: CSARASSYEQYF.

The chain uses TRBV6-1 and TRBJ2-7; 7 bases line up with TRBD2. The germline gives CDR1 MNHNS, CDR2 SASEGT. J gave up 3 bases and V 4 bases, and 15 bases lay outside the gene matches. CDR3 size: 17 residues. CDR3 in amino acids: CASSVGPGGAGNYEQYF. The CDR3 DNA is TGTGCCAGCAGTGTAGGCCCGGGAGGAGCGGGAAACTACGAGCAGTACTTC.

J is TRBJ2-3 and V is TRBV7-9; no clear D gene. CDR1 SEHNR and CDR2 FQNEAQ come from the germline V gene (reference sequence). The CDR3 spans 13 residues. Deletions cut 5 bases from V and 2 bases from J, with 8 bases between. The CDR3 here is CASSVGNTDTQYF. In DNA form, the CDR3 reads TGTGCCAGCAGCGTAGGCAACACAGATACGCAGTATTTT.

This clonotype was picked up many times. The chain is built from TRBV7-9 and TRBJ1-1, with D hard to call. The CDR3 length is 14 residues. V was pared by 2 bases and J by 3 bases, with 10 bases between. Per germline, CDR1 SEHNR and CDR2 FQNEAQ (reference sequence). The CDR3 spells CASSLPGGDTEAFF. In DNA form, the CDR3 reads TGTGCCAGCAGCTTACCCGGCGGAGACACTGAAGCTTTCTTT.

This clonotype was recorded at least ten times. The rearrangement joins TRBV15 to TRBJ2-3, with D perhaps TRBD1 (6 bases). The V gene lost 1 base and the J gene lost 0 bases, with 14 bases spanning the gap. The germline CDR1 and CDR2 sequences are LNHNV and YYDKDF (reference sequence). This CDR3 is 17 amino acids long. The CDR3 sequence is CATSRVHGRGSTDTQYF. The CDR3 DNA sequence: TGTGCCACCAGCAGAGTTCATGGCAGGGGAAGCACAGATACGCAGTATTTT.